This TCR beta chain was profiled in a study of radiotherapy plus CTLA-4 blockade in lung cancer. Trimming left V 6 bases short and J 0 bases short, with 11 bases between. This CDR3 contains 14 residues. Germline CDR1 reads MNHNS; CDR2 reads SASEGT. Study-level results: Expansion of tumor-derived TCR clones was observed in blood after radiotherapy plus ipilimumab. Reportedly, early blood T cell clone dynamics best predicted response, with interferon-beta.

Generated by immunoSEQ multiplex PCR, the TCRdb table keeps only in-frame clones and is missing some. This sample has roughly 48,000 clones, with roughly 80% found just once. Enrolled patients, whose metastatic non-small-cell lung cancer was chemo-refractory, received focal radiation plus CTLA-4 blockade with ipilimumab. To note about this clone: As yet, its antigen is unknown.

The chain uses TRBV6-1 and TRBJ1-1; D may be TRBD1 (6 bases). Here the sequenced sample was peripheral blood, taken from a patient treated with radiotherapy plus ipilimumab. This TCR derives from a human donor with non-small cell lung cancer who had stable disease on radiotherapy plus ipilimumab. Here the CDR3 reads CASRETGLNTEAFF. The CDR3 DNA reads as TGTGCCAGCAGAGAGACAGGATTGAACACTGAAGCTTTCTTT.